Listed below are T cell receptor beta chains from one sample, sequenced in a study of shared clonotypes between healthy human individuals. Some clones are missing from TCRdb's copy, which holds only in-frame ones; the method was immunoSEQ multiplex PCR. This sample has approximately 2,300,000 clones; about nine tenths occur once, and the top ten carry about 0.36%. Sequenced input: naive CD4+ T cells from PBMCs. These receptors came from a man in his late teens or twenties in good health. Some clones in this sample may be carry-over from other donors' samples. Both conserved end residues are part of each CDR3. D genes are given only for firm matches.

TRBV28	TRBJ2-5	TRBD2	CASSAQLAGGETQYF
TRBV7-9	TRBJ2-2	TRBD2	CASSLAGAGAGELFF
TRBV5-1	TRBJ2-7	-	CASSLFPGDYEQYF
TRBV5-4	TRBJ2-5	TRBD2	CASSAAGTSGSRYQETQYF
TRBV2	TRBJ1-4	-	CASNPDGLFGEKLFF
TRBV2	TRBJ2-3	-	CASTQGGRTGTDTQYF
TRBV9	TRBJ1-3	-	CASSVTTGSSGNTIYF
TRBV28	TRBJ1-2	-	CASSSPGYGYTF
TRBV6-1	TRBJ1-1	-	CASSATGQGTEAFF
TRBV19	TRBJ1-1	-	CASSIREFQAFF
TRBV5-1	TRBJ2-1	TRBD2	CASSLVTSGRGEQFF
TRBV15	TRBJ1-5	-	CATSRGQGYSPQHF
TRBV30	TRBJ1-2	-	CAWSRSSGYTF
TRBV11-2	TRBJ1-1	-	CASSIGQLNTEAFF
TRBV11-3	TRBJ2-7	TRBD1	CASSARQGNEQYF
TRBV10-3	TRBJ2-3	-	CAISVQGGEADTQYF
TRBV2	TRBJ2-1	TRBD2	CASSGRLAGSYNEQFF
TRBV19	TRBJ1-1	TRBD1	CASSIVGGGNTEAFF
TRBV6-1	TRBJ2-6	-	CASSVRSPSGANVLTF
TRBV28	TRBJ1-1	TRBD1	CASRRGTVRGAEAFF